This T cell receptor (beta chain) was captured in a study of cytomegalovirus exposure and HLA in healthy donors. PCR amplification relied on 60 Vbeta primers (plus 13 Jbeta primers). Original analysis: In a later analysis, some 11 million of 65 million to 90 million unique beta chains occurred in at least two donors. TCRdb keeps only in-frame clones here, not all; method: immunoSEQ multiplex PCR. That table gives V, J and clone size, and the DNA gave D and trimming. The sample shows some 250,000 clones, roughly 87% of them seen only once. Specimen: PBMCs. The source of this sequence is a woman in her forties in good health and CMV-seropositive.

The CDR3 here is CASSLAYGGSVHEQYF. The CDR3 region has the DNA TGTGCCAGCAGCTTAGCGTACGGCGGGAGTGTTCACGAGCAGTACTTC. The chain uses TRBV7-2 and TRBJ2-7; TRBD2 matches at 7 bases. The CDR3 consists of 16 residues. Per germline, CDR1 SGHTA and CDR2 FQGNSA. Trimming took 0 bases from V and 5 from J; bases not matched to a gene: 10. The full variable domain, in which reference TRBV7-2 and TRBJ2-7 provide the parts outside the CDR3, is GAGVSQSPSNKVTEKGKDVELRCDPISGHTALYWYRQSLGQGLEFLIYFQGNSAPDKSGLPSDRFSAERTGGSVSTLTIQRTQQEDSAVYLCASSLAYGGSVHEQYFGPGTRLTVT.